One and the same sample provided the 27 T cell receptor beta chains below, sequenced in a study of CD8+CD57+ T cells in acquired aplastic anemia. Before being chosen for sequencing, patients had shown CD8+CD57+ cell expansion by flow cytometry. It was genomic DNA that served as the template for profiling TCR beta VDJ and CDR3. TCRdb fed the reads into MiXCR, producing one record per CDR3 protein. The table has 150,000 to 170,000 distinct CDR3 sequences, about 48% seen once. The sample was sorted CD4+, CD8+, or CD8+CD57+ T cells (not recorded which) from PBMCs. All receptors come from a human donor with aplastic anemia.

This clonotype has a handful of counts. V is TRBV2 and J is TRBJ2-5; 7 bases agree with TRBD1. Trimming removed 8 bases from V and 5 bases from J; junction bases left unmatched: 8. The CDR3 runs 13 residues. CDR1 is SNHLY, CDR2 FYNNEI, per germline. CDR3 bases: TGTGCCAGCGTCAGGGGGTTAGGGGAGACCCAGTACTTC. Encoded protein: CASVRGLGETQYF.

The rearrangement links TRBV10-3 to TRBJ2-2, with TRBD2 matching 10 bases. Germline CDR1 and CDR2: ENHRY and SYGVKD. CDR3 length: 14 amino acids. V shed 6 bases, J shed 4 bases, and the junction held 2 bases outside the gene matches. The CDR3 nucleotides are TGTGCCATCAGACTAGCGGGGATCACCGGGGAGCTGTTTTTT. It translates to CAIRLAGITGELFF.

The rearrangement uses TRBV5-4 and TRBJ1-5; D is undetermined. From germline, CDR1 is SGHNT and CDR2 YYREEE (reference sequence). Trimming pared 2 bases from V and 5 bases from J, leaving 5 bases between. The CDR3 totals 12 residues. The CDR3 is CASSFFDQPQHF. In DNA form, the CDR3 reads TGTGCCAGCAGCTTTTTCGATCAGCCCCAGCATTTT.

Points on this clonotype: Compared with germline, one end of the junction differs, possibly owing to a read error. The chain joins TRBV12-3 or TRBV12-4 to TRBJ2-7; the D gene is possibly TRBD2 (6 bases). This CDR3 spans 14 amino acids. CDR3 loop: CASSLGGTAYEQYF. The CDR3 DNA sequence: TGTGCCAGCAGCTTAGGCGGGACTGCCTACGAGCAGTACTTC.

Many counts were recorded for this clonotype. The CDR3 protein is CASSLDSLGLNTEAFF. CDR3 nucleotides: TGCGCCAGCAGCTTGGACTCCCTGGGTCTGAACACTGAAGCTTTCTTT. J is TRBJ1-1 and V is TRBV5-1; D not resolved. CDR3 length: 16 residues. Germline assignment: CDR1 SGHRS and CDR2 YFSETQ. The V gene lost 0 bases and the J gene lost 0 bases, with 12 bases spanning the gap.

To note about this clonotype: Without the conserved terminal phenylalanine or tryptophan, this CDR3 likely stems from a read error. Because the CDR3's place on the DNA is in doubt, the DNA is left out and the CDR3 is given as listed by TCRdb. CDR3 residues: CATSDLGPPLR. The chain carries TRBV24-1 and TRBJ1-1; the table's D call of TRBD1 was not tested on the DNA. With termini counted, the CDR3 has 11 amino acids. Germline CDR1 KGHDR, CDR2 SFDVKD.

A remark on this clonotype: A much larger clone differs from this one at a single base, so this may be a read error. The V gene is TRBV13, the J gene TRBJ2-2; D may be TRBD1 (5 bases). Germline values: CDR1 PRHDT, CDR2 FYEKMQ (reference sequence). This CDR3 region has 15 residues. The CDR3 DNA follows: TGTGCCAACAGCTTAGGGGTGATGAACACCGGGGAGCTGTTTTTT. It encodes CANSLGVMNTGELFF.

This sequence joins TRBV10-3 and TRBJ2-1; a weak D match, TRBD1 (6 bases). This CDR3 spans 15 amino acids. The V and J ends lost 2 bases and 0 bases respectively, with 8 bases between them. Germline CDR1 and CDR2: ENHRY and SYGVKD. The CDR3 nucleotides read TGTGCCATCAGTGAGACAGGGAGCTCCTACAATGAGCAGTTCTTC. The encoded protein is CAISETGSSYNEQFF.

V usage is TRBV19 and J usage is TRBJ1-3, with D maybe TRBD1 (5 bases). CDR3 length: 14 residues. Trimming removed 8 bases at V and 0 bases at J, with 11 bases between. Germline V gives CDR1 LNHDA, CDR2 SQIVND (reference sequence). CDR3 region: CASGAGFSGNTIYF. CDR3 nucleotides: TGTGCCAGTGGCGCAGGGTTCTCTGGAAACACCATATATTTT.

This clonotype came up a few times. The chain has TRBV10-3 and TRBJ2-2; D gene ambiguous. Trimming took off 5 bases at V and 6 bases at J, with 4 bases between the two ends. This CDR3 contains 11 residues. Germline CDR1 reads ENHRY; CDR2 reads SYGVKD. CDR3 nucleotide sequence: TGTGCCATCAGTTTGTCCGGGGAGCTGTTTTTT. Translating it yields CAISLSGELFF.

The table lists this clonotype with many counts. The chain couples TRBV19 to TRBJ1-3; D is perhaps TRBD1 (5 bases). Germline V gene lookup returns CDR1 LNHDA and CDR2 SQIVND (reference sequence). The CDR3 consists of 17 residues. V lost 2 bases and J 1 base, leaving 15 bases between the germline ends. The DNA of the CDR3 is TGTGCCAGTAGTATAACTGGTCAGGGAGAATCTGGAAACACCATATATTTT. Amino acids: CASSITGQGESGNTIYF.

This clonotype was seen only a few times. The gene calls are TRBV15 and TRBJ1-4; D remains unclear. Germline V gene sequence: CDR1 LNHNV, CDR2 YYDKDF (reference sequence). Trimming left V 1 base short and J 3 bases short, with 6 bases between. The CDR3 extends over 14 amino acids. The CDR3 sequence: CATSRGHANEKLFF. DNA for the CDR3: TGTGCCACCAGCAGAGGACACGCTAATGAAAAACTGTTTTTT.

The V call is TRBV15, the J call TRBJ1-4, with TRBD1 identical over 9 bases. CDR3 length equals 14 residues. CDR1 and CDR2 from the germline V gene are LNHNV and YYDKDF (reference sequence). V lost 5 bases to trimming and J lost 3 bases; unmatched junction nucleotides: 1. The CDR3 DNA is TGTGCCACCAGCGGGACAGGGCCTAATGAAAAACTGTTTTTT. The encoded protein is CATSGTGPNEKLFF.

The sample holds many counts of this clonotype. The chain joins TRBV5-6 to TRBJ1-1; a weak D match, TRBD1 (5 bases). V lost 7 bases to trimming and J lost 1 base, with 14 bases between them. The CDR3 runs to 14 residues. CDR1 is SGHDT, CDR2 YYEEEE, per germline. Here the CDR3 reads CASRGVGRNTEAFF. For the CDR3, the DNA is TGTGCCAGCCGGGGGGTGGGAAGGAACACTGAAGCTTTCTTT.

The table lists this clonotype with a few counts. The rearrangement links TRBV29-1 to TRBJ1-3; the D gene is possibly TRBD1 (6 bases). From germline, CDR1 is SQVTM and CDR2 ANQGSEA. CDR3 length equals 14 residues. V dropped 4 bases and J dropped 0 bases, with 10 bases sitting between them. Written as DNA, the CDR3 is TGCAGCGTTGTTGCAGGGGCCTCTGGAAACACCATATATTTT. Protein sequence: CSVVAGASGNTIYF.

Ten or more counts support this clonotype. J is TRBJ1-6 and V is TRBV6-2 or TRBV6-3, with a weak D call TRBD1 (6 bases). The CDR3 totals 18 residues. Germline-derived CDR1 and CDR2 are MNHEY and SVGEGT. V was shortened by 0 bases and J by 7 bases, with 19 bases between the two germline ends. CDR3 amino acids: CASSYSNKHRVTNSPLHF. The CDR3 coding sequence is TGTGCCAGCAGTTACTCAAACAAACACAGGGTTACGAATTCACCCCTCCACTTT.

The sample holds a few counts of this clonotype. This sequence joins TRBV29-1 and TRBJ2-7, with D perhaps matching TRBD1 (6 bases). Between the trimmed V and J ends, which lost 3 bases and 6 bases, there was a span of 9 bases. Germline V gene data show CDR1 as SQVTM and CDR2 as ANQGSEA. This CDR3 has 11 residues. CDR3 sequence reads: CSVERGTEQYF. The CDR3 nucleotides are TGCAGCGTTGAGAGGGGGACCGAGCAGTACTTC.

This chain links TRBV6-5 with TRBJ1-6; D is uncertain. The V and J ends lost 4 bases and 15 bases respectively, with 10 bases between them. The CDR3 length is 11 residues. Germline V gene data show CDR1 as MNHEY and CDR2 as SVGAGI. The CDR3 sequence: CASSSGPLLHF. The DNA of the CDR3 is TGTGCCAGCAGTTCCGGACCGCTCCTCCACTTT.

The chain joins TRBV19 to TRBJ2-1, with 10 bases fitting TRBD2. The junction had 3 bases not matched to a gene; V was cut back by 1 base and J by 3 bases. In germline, CDR1 is LNHDA, CDR2 SQIVND (reference sequence). The CDR3 has 16 amino acids. The CDR3 region has the DNA TGTGCCAGTAGTATAGGTAGCGGGGGGAGCTACAATGAGCAGTTCTTC. Protein: CASSIGSGGSYNEQFF.

This clonotype was picked up a small number of times. This chain joins TRBV20-1 and TRBJ2-7, with a tentative D call TRBD1 (6 bases). Deletions cut 4 bases from V and 0 bases from J, with 10 bases between. This CDR3 is built from 13 residues. Germline V CDR1 and CDR2: DFQATT, SNEGSKA (reference sequence). Here the CDR3 reads CSATVDSSYEQYF. The CDR3 DNA follows: TGCAGTGCTACCGTGGACAGCTCCTACGAGCAGTACTTC.

This chain links TRBV10-1 with TRBJ2-1; 11 nucleotides line up with TRBD2. There are 18 residues in the CDR3. V gave up 7 bases and J gave up 0 bases; unmatched junction bases: 11. Germline V lookup: CDR1 WNHNN, CDR2 SYGVQD (reference sequence). CDR3 amino acids: CASNPLLAGGHSYNEQFF. CDR3 bases: TGCGCCAGCAACCCCTTGCTAGCGGGGGGCCACTCCTACAATGAGCAGTTCTTC.

This clonotype was found many times. The chain joins TRBV5-6 to TRBJ2-7; 8 bases align to TRBD2. This CDR3 region has 15 residues. Per the germline V gene, CDR1 is SGHDT and CDR2 is YYEEEE. Trimming at V came to 4 bases and at J to 3 bases, leaving 9 bases not matched to a gene. The CDR3 reads CASSPGGGRGYEQYF. The DNA for the CDR3 is TGTGCCAGCAGCCCGGGGGGGGGAAGGGGCTACGAGCAGTACTTC. The variable domain in full, completed from reference TRBV5-6 and TRBJ2-7, reads DAGVTQSPTHLIKTRGQQVTLRCSPKSGHDTVSWYQQALGQGPQFIFQYYEEEERQRGNFPDRFSGHQFPNYSSELNVNALLLGDSALYLCASSPGGGRGYEQYFGPGTRLTVT.

The CDR3 sequence: CATSEAGTGNTGELFF. The CDR3 DNA reads as TGTGCCACCAGTGAAGCCGGGACAGGGAACACCGGGGAGCTGTTTTTT. This chain connects TRBV24-1 to TRBJ2-2; TRBD1 agrees at 8 bases. Germline values: CDR1 KGHDR, CDR2 SFDVKD. The CDR3 spans 16 residues. V dropped 4 bases and J dropped 1; count of bases not matched to a gene: 4.

This clonotype showed up many times. The chain has TRBV5-1 and TRBJ2-7, with D possibly TRBD2 on 6 matching bases. The CDR3 runs to 14 residues. V dropped 7 bases and J dropped 0 bases, with 14 bases sitting between them. Per germline, CDR1 SGHRS and CDR2 YFSETQ. The CDR3 sequence: CASHGGRSSYEQYF. CDR3 DNA: TGCGCCAGCCACGGGGGTCGCAGCTCCTACGAGCAGTACTTC.

This chain uses TRBV3-1 with TRBJ2-1; no clear D gene. The CDR3 is made up of 11 amino acids. Per germline, CDR1 LGHDT and CDR2 YNNKEL (reference sequence). The germline V and J ends were trimmed by 3 bases and 8 bases, with 5 bases remaining between them. The CDR3 nucleotides are TGTGCCAGCAGCCACAATGATGAGCAGTTCTTC. This codes for CASSHNDEQFF.

CDR3 protein: CAIKEGGRPEAFF. In DNA form, the CDR3 reads TGTGCCATCAAGGAGGGGGGCCGGCCTGAAGCTTTCTTT. The V and J genes are TRBV10-3 and TRBJ1-1; perhaps TRBD1 as D (6 bases). Per germline, CDR1 ENHRY and CDR2 SYGVKD. This CDR3 is 13 amino acids long. V lost 7 bases to trimming and J lost 6 bases, with 15 bases between them.

The rearrangement joins TRBV7-8 to TRBJ2-3; D is undetermined. The germline gives CDR1 SGHVS, CDR2 FQNEAQ. CDR3 length: 15 residues. V dropped 5 bases and J dropped 0 bases, with 12 bases sitting between them. CDR3 bases: TGTGCCAGCAGCCCTATGGGATCTAGCACAGATACGCAGTATTTT. Protein product: CASSPMGSSTDTQYF.